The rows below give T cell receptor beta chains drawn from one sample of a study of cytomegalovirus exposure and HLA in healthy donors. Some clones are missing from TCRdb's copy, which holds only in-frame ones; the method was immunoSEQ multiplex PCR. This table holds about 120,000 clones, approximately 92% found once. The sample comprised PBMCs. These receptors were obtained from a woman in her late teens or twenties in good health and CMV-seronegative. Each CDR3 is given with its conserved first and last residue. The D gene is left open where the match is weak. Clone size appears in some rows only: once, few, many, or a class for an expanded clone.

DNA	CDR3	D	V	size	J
TGTGCCAGCAGTTTATTCCGGACTGAAGCTTTCTTT	CASSLFRTEAFF	NA	TRBV28	NA	TRBJ1-1
TGTGCCAGCAGCGCTCTAATTACGAACACCGGGGAGCTGTTTTTT	CASSALITNTGELFF	NA	TRBV7-9	NA	TRBJ2-2
TGTGCCAGCAGCCGACTTGACGAGCAGTACTTC	CASSRLDEQYF	NA	TRBV7-2	NA	TRBJ2-7
TGCGCCAGCAGTCCAAGCGGCAATGAGCAGTTCTTC	CASSPSGNEQFF	NA	TRBV5-1	NA	TRBJ2-1
TGTGCCAGCAGCTTAAGGGGGTCAAACACCGGGGAGCTGTTTTTT	CASSLRGSNTGELFF	NA	TRBV7-9	once	TRBJ2-2
TGTGCCACCAGCAGAGGACAGGGGTCCCGCGGCGGTGAAGCTTTCTTT	CATSRGQGSRGGEAFF	TRBD1	TRBV15	NA	TRBJ1-1
TGCAGCGTGGGGGACAGGGGCCCCAGCTTGGTAAACTATGGCTACACCTTC	CSVGDRGPSLVNYGYTF	TRBD1	TRBV29-1	NA	TRBJ1-2
TGCGCCAGCAGCTTTCTCTTTGGGGGCAGGGAGCAGTTCTTC	CASSFLFGGREQFF	NA	TRBV5-1	once	TRBJ2-1
TGTGCCAGCAGCTCCCCCAGGATGATAACTAATGAAAAACTGTTTTTT	CASSSPRMITNEKLFF	NA	TRBV7-9	NA	TRBJ1-4
TGTGCCAGCGGACCTCAGGGGGTAGGAGCTGAAGCTTTCTTT	CASGPQGVGAEAFF	TRBD1	TRBV6-5	NA	TRBJ1-1